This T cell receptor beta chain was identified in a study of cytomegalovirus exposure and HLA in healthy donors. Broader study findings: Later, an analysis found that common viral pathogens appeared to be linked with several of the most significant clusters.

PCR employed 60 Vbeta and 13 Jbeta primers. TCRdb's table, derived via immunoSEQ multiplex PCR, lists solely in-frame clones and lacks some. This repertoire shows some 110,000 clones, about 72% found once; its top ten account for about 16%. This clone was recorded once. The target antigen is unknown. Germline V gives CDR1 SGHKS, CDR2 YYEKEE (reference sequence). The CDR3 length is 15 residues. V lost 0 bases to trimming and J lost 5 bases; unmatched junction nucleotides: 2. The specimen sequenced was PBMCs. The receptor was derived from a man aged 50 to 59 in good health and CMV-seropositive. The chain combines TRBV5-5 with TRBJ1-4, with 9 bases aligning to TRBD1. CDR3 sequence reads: CASSLGGTGNEKLFF. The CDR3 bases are TGTGCCAGCAGCTTGGGAGGGACAGGGAATGAAAAACTGTTTTTT.